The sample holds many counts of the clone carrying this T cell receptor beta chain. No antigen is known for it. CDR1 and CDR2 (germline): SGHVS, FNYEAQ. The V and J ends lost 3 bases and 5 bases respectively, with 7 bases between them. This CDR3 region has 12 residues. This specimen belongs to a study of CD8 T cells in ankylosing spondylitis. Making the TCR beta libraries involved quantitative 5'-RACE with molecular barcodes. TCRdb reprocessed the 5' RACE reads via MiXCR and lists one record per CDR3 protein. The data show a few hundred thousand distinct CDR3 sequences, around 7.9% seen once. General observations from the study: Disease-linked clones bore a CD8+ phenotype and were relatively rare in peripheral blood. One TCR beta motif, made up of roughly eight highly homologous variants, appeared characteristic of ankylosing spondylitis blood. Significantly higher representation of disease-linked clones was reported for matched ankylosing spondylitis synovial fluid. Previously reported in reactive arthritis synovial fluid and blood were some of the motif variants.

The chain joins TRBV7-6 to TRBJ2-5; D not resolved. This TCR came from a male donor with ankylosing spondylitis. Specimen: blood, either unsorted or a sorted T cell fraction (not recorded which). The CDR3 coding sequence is TGTGCCAGCAGCTTGCCTAGTGAGACCCAGTACTTC. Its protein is CASSLPSETQYF.